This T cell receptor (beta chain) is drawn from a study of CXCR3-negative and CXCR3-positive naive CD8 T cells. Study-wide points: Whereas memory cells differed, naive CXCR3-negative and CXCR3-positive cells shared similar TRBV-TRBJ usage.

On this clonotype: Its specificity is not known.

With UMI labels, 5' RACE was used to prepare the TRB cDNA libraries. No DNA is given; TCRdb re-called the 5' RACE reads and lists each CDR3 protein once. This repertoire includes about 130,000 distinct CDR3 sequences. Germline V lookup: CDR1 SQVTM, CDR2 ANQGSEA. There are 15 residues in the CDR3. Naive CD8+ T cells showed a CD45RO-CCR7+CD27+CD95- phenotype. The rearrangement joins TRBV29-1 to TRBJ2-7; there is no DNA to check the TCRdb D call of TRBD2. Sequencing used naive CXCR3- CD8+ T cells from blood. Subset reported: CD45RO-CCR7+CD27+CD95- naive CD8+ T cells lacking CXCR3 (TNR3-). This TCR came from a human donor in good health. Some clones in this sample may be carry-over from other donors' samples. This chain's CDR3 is CSVEDPGLTGYEQYF.